What follows is one T cell receptor (beta chain) and its context. The entry originates in a study of early T cells in non-severe SARS-CoV-2 infection. Trimming removed 5 bases from V and 4 bases from J; junction bases left unmatched: 7. CDR3 length equals 14 residues. The V gene's germline CDR1 is SQVTM and CDR2 ANQGSEA. Individual cDNA molecules were tagged with unique molecular identifiers. Via MiXCR, TCRdb re-called the 5' RACE reads, giving one row per CDR3 protein. Among some 70,000 distinct CDR3 sequences listed, more than 4% were seen once. The chain couples TRBV29-1 to TRBJ2-5; 10 positions match TRBD2. The material sequenced was whole blood. This receptor was identified in an adult who was a healthcare worker with PCR-confirmed SARS-CoV-2 infection or an uninfected control (not recorded which). The DNA for the CDR3 is TGCAGCGTTCTAGCGGGAGATGGAATAGAGACCCAGTACTTC. Protein sequence: CSVLAGDGIETQYF.